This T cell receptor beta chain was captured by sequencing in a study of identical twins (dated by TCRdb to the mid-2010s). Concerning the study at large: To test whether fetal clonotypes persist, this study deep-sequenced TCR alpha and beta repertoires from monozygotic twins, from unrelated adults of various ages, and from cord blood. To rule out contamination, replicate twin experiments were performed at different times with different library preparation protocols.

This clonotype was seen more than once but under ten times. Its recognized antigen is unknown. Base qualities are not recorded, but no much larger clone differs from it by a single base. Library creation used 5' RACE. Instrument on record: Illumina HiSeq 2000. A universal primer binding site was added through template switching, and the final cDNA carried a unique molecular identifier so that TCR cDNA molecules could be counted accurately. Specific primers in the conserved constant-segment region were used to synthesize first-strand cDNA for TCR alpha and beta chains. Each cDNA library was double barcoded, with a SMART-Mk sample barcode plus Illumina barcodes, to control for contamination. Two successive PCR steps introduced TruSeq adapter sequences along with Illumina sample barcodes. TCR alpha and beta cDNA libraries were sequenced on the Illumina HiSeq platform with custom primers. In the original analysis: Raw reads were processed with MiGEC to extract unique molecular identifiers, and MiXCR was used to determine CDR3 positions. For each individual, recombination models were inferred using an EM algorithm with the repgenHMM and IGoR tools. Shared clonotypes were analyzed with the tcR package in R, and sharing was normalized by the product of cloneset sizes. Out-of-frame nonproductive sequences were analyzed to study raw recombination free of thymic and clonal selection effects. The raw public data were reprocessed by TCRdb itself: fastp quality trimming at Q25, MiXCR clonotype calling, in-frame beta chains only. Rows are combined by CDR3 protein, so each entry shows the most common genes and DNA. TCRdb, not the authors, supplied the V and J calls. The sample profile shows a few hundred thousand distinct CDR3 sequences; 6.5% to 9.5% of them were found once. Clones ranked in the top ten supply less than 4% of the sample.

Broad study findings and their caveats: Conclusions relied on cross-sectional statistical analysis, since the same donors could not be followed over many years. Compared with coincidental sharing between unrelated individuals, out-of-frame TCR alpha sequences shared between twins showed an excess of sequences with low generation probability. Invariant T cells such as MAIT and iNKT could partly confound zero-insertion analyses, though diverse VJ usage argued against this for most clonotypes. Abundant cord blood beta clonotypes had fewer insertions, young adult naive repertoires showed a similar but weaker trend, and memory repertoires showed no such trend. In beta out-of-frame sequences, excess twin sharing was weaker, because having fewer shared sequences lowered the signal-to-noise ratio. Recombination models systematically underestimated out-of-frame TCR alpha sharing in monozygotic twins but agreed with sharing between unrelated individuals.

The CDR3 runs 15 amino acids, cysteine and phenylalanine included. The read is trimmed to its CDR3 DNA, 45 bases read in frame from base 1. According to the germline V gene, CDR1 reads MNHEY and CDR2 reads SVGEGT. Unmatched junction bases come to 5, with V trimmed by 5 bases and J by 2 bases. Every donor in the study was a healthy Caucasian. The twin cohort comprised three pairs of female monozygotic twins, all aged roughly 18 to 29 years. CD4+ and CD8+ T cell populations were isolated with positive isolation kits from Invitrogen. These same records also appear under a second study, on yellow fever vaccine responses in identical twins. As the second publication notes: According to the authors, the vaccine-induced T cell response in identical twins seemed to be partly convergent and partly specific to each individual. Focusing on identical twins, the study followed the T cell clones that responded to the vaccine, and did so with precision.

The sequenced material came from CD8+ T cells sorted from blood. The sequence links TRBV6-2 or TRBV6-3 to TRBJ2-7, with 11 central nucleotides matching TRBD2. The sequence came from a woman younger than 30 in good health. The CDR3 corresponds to CASSGTSGDTYEQYF. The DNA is TGTGCCAGCAGTGGGACTAGCGGTGATACCTACGAGCAGTACTTC.